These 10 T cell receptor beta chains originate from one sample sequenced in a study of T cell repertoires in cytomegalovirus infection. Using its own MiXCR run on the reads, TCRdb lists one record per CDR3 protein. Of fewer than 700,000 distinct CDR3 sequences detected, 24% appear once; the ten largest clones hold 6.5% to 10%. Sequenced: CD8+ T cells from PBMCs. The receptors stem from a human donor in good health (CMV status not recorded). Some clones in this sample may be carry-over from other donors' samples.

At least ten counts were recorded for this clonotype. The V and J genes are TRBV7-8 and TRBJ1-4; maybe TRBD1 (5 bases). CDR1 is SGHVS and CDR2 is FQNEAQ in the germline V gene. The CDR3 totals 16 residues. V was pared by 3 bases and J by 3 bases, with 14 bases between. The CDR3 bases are TGTGCCAGCAGCTTTTCGACAGAACGAGCTAATGAAAAACTGTTTTTT. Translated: CASSFSTERANEKLFF.

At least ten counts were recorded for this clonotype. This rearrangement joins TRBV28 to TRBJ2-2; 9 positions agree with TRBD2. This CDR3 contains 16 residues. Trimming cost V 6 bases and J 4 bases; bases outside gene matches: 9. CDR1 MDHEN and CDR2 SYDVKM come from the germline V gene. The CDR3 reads CASREGLAGTTGELFF. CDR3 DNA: TGTGCCAGCAGAGAAGGGCTAGCGGGGACCACCGGGGAGCTGTTTTTT.

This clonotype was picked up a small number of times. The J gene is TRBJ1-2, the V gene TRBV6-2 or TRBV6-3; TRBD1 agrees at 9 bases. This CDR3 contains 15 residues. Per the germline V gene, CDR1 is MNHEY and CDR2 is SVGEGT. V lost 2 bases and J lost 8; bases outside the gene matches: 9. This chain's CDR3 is CASSYRPTGGNGYTF. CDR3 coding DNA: TGTGCCAGCAGTTACCGCCCGACAGGGGGAAACGGCTACACCTTC.

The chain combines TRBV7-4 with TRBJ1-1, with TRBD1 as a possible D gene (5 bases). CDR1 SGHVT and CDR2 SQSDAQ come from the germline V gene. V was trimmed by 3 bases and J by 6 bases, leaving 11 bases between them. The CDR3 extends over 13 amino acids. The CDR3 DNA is TGTGCCAGCAGCTTTGGGGGGAGCCCTGAAGCTTTCTTT. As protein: CASSFGGSPEAFF.

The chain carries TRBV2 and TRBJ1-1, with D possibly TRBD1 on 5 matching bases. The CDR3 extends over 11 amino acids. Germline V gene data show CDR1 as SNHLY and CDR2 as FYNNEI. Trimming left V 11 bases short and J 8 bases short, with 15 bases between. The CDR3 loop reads CALMGGTEAFF. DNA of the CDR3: TGTGCCCTCATGGGAGGGACGGAAGCTTTCTTT.

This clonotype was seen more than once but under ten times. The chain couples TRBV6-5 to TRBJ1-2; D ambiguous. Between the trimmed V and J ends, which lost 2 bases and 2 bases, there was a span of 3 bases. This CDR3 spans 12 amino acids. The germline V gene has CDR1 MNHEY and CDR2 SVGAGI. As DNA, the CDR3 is TGTGCCAGCAGTTACGACAACTATGGCTACACCTTC. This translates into CASSYDNYGYTF.

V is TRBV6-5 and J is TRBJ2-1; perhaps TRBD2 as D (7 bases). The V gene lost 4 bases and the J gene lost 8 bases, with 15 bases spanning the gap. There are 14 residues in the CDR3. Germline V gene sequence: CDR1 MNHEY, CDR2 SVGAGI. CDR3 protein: CASSWGGLRDEQFF. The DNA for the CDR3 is TGTGCCAGCAGTTGGGGGGGCCTTCGGGATGAGCAGTTCTTC.

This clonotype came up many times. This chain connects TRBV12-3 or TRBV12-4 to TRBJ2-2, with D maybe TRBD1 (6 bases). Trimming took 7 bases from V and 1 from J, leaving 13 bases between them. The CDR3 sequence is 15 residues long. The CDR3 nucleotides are TGTGCCAGCAATTCCCGGGACAAGAACACCGGGGAGCTGTTTTTT. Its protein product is CASNSRDKNTGELFF.

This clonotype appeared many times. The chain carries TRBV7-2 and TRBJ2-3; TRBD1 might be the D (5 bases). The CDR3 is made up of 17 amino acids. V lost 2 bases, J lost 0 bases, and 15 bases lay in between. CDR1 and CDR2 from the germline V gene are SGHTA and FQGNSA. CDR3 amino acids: CASSLPLTVPSTDTQYF. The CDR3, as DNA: TGTGCCAGCAGCTTACCCCTGACAGTTCCTAGCACAGATACGCAGTATTTT. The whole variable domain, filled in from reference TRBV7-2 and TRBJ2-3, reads GAGVSQSPSNKVTEKGKDVELRCDPISGHTALYWYRQSLGQGLEFLIYFQGNSAPDKSGLPSDRFSAERTGGSVSTLTIQRTQQEDSAVYLCASSLPLTVPSTDTQYFGPGTRLTVL.

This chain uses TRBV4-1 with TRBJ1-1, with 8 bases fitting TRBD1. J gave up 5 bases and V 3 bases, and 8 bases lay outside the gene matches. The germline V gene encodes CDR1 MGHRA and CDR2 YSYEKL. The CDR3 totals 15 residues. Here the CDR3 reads CASSHITGGNTEAFF. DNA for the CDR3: TGCGCCAGCAGCCACATTACAGGGGGTAATACTGAAGCTTTCTTT.